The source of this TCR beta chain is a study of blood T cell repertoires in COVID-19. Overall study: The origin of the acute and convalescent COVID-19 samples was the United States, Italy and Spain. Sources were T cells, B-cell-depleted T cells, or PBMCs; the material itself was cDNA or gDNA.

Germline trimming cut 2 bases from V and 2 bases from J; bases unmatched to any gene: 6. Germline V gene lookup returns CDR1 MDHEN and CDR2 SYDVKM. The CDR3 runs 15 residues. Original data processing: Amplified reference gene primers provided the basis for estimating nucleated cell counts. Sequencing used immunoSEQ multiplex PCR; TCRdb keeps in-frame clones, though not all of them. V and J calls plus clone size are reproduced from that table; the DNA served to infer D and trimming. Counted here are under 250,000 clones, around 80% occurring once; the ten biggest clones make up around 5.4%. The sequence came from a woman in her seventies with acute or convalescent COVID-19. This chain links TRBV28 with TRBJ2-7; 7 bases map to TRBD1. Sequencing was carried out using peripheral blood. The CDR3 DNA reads TGTGCCAGCAGTTTAGCAGACAGGGACCCCTACGAGCAGTACTTC. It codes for CASSLADRDPYEQYF.